This T cell receptor beta chain was profiled in a study of spatial heterogeneity in lung cancer. Turning to the study itself: Any follow-up PBMC samples that were available went on to be sequenced, and the median time to follow-up was roughly two years after resection.

TCRdb called the 5' RACE reads again in MiXCR, with one record for every CDR3 protein. The sample shows 51,000 or so distinct CDR3 sequences, 7.4% of them seen only once. Time point defined: blood at routine non-recurrence follow-up after resection. Material for sequencing was whole RNA from tumor, nontumor lung or frozen PBMC, left unsorted. Study conclusions and caveats: Tumor TCRs that were ubiquitous and expanded showed up in blood more at resection than follow-up.

The CDR3 is 15 amino acids. The germline V gene has CDR1 DFQATT and CDR2 SNEGSKA (reference sequence). V was clipped by 1 base and J by 3 bases, with 12 bases between them. As to this clonotype: The antigen remains unidentified. A much larger clone sits a single nucleotide away, making a read error possible.

This sequence was found in a female donor with early-stage non-small cell lung cancer. The genes are TRBV20-1 and TRBJ1-4; D might be TRBD1 (5 bases). Here the sequenced sample was PBMCs, taken at follow-up. DNA for the CDR3: TGCAGTGCTAGAGGTATACGGGGGGCTAATGAAAAACTGTTTTTT. Amino acids: CSARGIRGANEKLFF.